This T cell receptor (beta chain) was captured by sequencing in a study of T cells in localized non-small cell lung cancer. Study outcomes and limitations: The study found T cell clonality highest in uninvolved adjacent lung, above tumor. A raised T cell density in blood coincided with lengthier overall survival.

Trimming shortened V by 2 bases and J by 1 base, and 8 bases separated the two germline ends. Germline values: CDR1 SGHNT, CDR2 YENEEA. The CDR3 is 14 amino acids. This clone is labeled medium-sized. Its cognate antigen is unknown. Adjacent lung, free of atypia, was sampled at least 2 cm from the tumor margin. TCRdb keeps only in-frame clones here, not all; method: immunoSEQ multiplex PCR. This table has around 1,000 clones, 20% to 25% appearing once. This chain uses TRBV11-3 with TRBJ2-5; D not resolved. The sequence came from a woman aged 40-69 years with stage I lung adenocarcinoma. The sample in question was normal lung tissue next to the tumor, obtained before any cancer treatment. Written as DNA, the CDR3 is TGTGCCAGCAGCTTAAGGCCAGCCCAAGAGACCCAGTACTTC. Amino acids: CASSLRPAQETQYF. The variable domain in full, with the rest retrieved from reference TRBV11-3 and TRBJ2-5, is EAGVVQSPRYKIIEKKQPVAFWCNPISGHNTLYWYLQNLGQGPELLIRYENEEAVDDSQLPKDRFSAERLKGVDSTLKIQPAELGDSAVYLCASSLRPAQETQYFGPGTRLLVL.